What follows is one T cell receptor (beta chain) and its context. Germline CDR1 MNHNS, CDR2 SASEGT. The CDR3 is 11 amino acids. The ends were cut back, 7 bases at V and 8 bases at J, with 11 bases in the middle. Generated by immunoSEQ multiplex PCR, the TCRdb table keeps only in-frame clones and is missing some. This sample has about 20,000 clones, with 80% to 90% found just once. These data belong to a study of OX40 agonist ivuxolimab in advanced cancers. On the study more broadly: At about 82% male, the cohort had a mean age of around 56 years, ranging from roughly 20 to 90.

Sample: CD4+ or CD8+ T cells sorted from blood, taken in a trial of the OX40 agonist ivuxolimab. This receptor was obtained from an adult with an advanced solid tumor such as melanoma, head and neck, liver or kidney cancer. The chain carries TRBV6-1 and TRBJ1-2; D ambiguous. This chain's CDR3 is CASTFSRGYTF. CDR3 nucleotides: TGTGCCAGCACCTTCAGTCGGGGCTACACCTTC.